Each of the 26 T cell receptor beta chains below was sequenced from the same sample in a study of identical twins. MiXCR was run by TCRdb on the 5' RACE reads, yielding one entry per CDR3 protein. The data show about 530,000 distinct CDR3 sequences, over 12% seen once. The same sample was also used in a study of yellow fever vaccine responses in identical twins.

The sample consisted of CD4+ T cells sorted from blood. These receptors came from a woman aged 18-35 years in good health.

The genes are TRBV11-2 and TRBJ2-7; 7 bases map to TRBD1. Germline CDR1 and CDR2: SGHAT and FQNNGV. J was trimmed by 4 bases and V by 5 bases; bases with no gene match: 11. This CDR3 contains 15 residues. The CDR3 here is CASSTSRIQGYEQYF. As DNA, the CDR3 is TGTGCCAGCAGCACCAGCCGGATACAGGGGTACGAGCAGTACTTC.

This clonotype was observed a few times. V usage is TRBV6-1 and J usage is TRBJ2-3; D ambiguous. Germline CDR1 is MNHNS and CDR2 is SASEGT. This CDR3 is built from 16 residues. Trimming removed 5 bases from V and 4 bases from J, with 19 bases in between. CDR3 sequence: CASSPNRVFQPDTQYF. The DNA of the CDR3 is TGTGCCAGCAGTCCTAACCGGGTCTTTCAACCAGATACGCAGTATTTT.

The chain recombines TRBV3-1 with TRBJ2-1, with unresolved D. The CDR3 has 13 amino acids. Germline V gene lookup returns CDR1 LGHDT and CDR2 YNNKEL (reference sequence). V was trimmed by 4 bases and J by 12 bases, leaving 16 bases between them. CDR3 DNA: TGTGCCAGCAGCCTTCCACCGGCTATTGGGCAGTTCTTC. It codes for CASSLPPAIGQFF.

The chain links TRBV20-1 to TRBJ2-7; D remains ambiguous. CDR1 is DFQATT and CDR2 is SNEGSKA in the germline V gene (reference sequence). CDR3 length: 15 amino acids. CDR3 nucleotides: TGCAGTGCTGACTCCGCCGGAAGCTGGAACTACGGGCAGTACGTC. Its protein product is CSADSAGSWNYGQYV.

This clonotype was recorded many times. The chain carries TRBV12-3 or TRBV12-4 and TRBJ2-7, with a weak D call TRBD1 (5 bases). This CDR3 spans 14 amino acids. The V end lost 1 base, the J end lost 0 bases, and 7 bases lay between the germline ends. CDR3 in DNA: TGTGCCAGCAGTTTAGGACAGCACTCCTACGAGCAGTACTTC. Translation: CASSLGQHSYEQYF.

The DNA for the CDR3 is TGCGCCAGCAGCCAAACCGACAGGGGGGTCTCTGGGGCCAACGTCCTGACTTTC. Encoded protein: CASSQTDRGVSGANVLTF. This sequence joins TRBV4-1 and TRBJ2-6, with 9 bases that match TRBD1. The CDR3 totals 18 residues. Trimming removed 2 bases from V and 0 bases from J; junction bases left unmatched: 5. Germline CDR1 is MGHRA and CDR2 is YSYEKL.

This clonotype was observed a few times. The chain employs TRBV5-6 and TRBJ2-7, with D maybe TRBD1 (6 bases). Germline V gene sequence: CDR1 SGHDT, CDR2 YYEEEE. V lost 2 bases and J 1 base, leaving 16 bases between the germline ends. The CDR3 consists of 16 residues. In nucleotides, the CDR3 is TGTGCCAGCAGCTTCCCACCAGGGGCCGCGTCCTACGAGCAGTACTTC. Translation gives CASSFPPGAASYEQYF.

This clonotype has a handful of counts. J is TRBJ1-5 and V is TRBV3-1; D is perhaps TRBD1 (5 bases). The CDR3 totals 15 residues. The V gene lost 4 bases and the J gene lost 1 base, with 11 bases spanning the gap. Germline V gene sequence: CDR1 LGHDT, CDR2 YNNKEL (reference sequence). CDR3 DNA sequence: TGTGCCAGCAGCCTTCAGGGCGGGAGCAATCAGCCCCAGCATTTT. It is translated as CASSLQGGSNQPQHF.

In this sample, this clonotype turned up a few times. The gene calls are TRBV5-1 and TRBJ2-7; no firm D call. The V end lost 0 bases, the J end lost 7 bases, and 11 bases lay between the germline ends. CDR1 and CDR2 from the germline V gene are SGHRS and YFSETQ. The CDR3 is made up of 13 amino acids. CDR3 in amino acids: CASSLVHRREQYF. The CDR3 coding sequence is TGCGCCAGCAGCTTGGTCCACCGGCGGGAGCAGTACTTC.

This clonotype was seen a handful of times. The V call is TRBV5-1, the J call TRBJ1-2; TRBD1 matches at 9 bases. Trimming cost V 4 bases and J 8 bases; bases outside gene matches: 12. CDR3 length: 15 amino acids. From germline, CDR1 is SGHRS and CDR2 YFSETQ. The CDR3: CASSGTQGAIEGYTF. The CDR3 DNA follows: TGCGCCAGCAGCGGAACACAGGGGGCGATCGAGGGCTACACCTTC.

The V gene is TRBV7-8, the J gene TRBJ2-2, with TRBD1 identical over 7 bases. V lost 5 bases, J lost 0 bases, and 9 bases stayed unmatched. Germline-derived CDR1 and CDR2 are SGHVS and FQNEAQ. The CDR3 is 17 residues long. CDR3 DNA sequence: TGTGCCAGCAGCCAGAGACCGGGACAGACGAACACCGGGGAGCTGTTTTTT. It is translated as CASSQRPGQTNTGELFF.

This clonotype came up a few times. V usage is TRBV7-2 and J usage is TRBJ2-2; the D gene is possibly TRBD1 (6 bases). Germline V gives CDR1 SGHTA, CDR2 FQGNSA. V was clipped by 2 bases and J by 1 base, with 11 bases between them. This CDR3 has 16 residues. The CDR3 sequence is CASSLRQGGNTGELFF. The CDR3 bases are TGTGCCAGCAGCTTACGACAAGGGGGGAACACCGGGGAGCTGTTTTTT.

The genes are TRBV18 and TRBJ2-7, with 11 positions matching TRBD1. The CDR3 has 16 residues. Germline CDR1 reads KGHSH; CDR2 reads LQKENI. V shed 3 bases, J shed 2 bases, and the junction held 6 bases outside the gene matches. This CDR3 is CASSPQGTGGPYEQYV. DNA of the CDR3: TGTGCCAGCTCACCTCAGGGGACAGGGGGGCCCTACGAGCAGTACGTC.

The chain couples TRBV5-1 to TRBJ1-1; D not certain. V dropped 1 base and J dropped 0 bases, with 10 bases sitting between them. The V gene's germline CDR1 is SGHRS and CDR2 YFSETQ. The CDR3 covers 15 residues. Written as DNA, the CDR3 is TGCGCCAGCAGCTTGAGGCTGGGAATGAACACTGAAGCTTTCTTT. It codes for CASSLRLGMNTEAFF.

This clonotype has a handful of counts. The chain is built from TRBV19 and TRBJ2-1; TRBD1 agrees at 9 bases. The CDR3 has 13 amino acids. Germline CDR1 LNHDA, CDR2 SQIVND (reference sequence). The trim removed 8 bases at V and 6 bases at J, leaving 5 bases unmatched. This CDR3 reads CASGQGLGNEQFF. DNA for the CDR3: TGTGCCAGTGGACAGGGGTTGGGCAATGAGCAGTTCTTC.

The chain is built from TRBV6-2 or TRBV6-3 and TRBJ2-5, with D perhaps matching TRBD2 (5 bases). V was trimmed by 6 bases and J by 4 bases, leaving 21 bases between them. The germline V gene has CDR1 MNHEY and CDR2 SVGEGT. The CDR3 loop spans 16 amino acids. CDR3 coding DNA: TGTGCCAGCAGCCATCGGAGCCACTTAGAGGGAGAGACCCAGTACTTC. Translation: CASSHRSHLEGETQYF.

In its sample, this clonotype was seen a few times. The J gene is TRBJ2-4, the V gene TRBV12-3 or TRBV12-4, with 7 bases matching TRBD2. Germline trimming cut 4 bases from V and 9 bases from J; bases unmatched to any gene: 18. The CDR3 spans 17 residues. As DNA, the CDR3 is TGTGCCAGCAGTTCCAGATCCCCCTCGAGCGGGATTTTCATTCAGTACTTC. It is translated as CASSSRSPSSGIFIQYF.

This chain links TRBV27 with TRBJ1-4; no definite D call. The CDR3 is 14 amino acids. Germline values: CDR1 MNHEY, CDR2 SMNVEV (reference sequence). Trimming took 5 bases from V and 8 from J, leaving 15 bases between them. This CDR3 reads CASSVVAKREKLFF. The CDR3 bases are TGTGCCAGCAGTGTGGTGGCGAAGAGGGAAAAACTGTTTTTT.

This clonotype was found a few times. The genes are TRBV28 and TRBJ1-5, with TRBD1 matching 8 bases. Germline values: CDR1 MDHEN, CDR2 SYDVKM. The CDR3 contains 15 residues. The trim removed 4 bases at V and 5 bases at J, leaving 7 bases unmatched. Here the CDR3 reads CASSSGQGRDQPQHF. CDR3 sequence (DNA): TGTGCCAGCAGTTCCGGACAGGGACGAGATCAGCCCCAGCATTTT.

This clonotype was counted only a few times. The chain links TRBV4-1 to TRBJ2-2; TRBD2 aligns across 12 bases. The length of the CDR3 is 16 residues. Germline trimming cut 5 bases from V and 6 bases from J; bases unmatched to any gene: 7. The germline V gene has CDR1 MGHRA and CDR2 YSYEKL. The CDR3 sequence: CASSSSGGVPSGELFF. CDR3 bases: TGCGCCAGCAGCTCTAGCGGGGGGGTCCCCTCCGGGGAGCTGTTTTTT.

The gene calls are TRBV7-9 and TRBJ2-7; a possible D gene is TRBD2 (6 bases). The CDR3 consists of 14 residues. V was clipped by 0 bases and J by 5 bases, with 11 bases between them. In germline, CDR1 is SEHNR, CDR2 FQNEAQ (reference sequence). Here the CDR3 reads CASSLAQEGHEQYF. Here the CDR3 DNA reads TGTGCCAGCAGCTTAGCGCAGGAGGGCCACGAGCAGTACTTC.

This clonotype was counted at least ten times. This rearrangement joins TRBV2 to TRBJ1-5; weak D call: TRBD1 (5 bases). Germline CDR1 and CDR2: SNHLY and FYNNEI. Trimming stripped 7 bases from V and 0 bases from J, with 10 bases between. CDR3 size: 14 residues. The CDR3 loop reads CASTHDSSNQPQHF. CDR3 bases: TGTGCCAGCACCCACGACAGTAGCAATCAGCCCCAGCATTTT.

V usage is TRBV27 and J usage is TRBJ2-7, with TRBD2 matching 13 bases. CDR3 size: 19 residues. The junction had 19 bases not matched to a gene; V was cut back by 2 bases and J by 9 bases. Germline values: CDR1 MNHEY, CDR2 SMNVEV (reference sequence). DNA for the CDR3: TGTGCCAGCAGTTTAACGGGACTAGCGGGGAGGCTCATAACTATTCGGCAGTACTTC. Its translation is CASSLTGLAGRLITIRQYF.

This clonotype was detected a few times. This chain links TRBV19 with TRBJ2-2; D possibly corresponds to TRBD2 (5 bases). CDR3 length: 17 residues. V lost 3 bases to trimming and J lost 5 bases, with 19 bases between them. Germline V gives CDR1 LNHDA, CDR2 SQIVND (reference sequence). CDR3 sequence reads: CASSMRAVNGLTGELFF. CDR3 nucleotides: TGTGCCAGTAGTATGAGGGCTGTCAACGGGTTGACCGGGGAGCTGTTTTTT. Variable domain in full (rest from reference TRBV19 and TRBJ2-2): DGGITQSPKYLFRKEGQNVTLSCEQNLNHDAMYWYRQDPGQGLRLIYYSQIVNDFQKGDIAEGYSVSREKKESFPLTVTSAQKNPTAFYLCASSMRAVNGLTGELFFGEGSRLTVL.

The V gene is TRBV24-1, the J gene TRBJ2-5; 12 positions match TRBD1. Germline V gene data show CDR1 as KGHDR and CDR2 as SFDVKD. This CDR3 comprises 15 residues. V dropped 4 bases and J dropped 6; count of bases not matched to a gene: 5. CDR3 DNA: TGTGCCACCAGTGACCCGGGACAGGGGGCGAAGACCCAGTACTTC. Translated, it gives CATSDPGQGAKTQYF.

CDR3: CASSLVGTNTEAFF. In nucleotides, the CDR3 is TGCGCCAGCAGCTTGGTGGGCACGAACACTGAAGCTTTCTTT. The chain combines TRBV5-1 with TRBJ1-1; D gene unclear. The germline V gene encodes CDR1 SGHRS and CDR2 YFSETQ. The CDR3 is 14 amino acids. Trimming left V 0 bases short and J 1 base short, with 7 bases between.